Listed below are T cell receptor beta chains from one sample, sequenced in a study of a mutant IDH1 vaccine in newly diagnosed glioma. No antigen has been identified for these receptors. Measured with immunoSEQ multiplex PCR; TCRdb has only the in-frame clones, and not every one. The sample contains 40,000 to 45,000 clones, about 76% of which appear only once. Sequenced here: PBMCs, sampled from a glioma patient whose treatment included an IDH1 peptide vaccine. These receptors were taken from a woman in her forties with glioma. Some clones in this sample may be carry-over from other donors' samples. Both conserved end residues are part of each CDR3. The D gene is left open where the match is weak. The size entry is marked missing in some rows and otherwise reads once, few, many or a size class.

v_call: TRBV5-1; j_call: TRBJ1-2; d_call: TRBD1; clone_size: .; cdr3_nt: TGCGCCAGCGGAGGACAGGGTCTAAGCGGCTACACCTTC; cdr3_aa: CASGGQGLSGYTF
v_call: TRBV4-1; j_call: TRBJ1-5; d_call: .; clone_size: .; cdr3_nt: TGCGCCAGCAGCCGAGGGGGTGGGCAGCCCCAGCATTTT; cdr3_aa: CASSRGGGQPQHF
v_call: TRBV27; j_call: TRBJ2-6; d_call: .; clone_size: .; cdr3_nt: TGTGCCAGCAGCCGGGGGCGAGGGGCCAACGTCCTGACTTTC; cdr3_aa: CASSRGRGANVLTF
v_call: TRBV6-5; j_call: TRBJ1-2; d_call: .; clone_size: .; cdr3_nt: TGTGCCAGCAGGCCAGGGTTTAACTATGGCTACACCTTC; cdr3_aa: CASRPGFNYGYTF
v_call: TRBV7-9; j_call: TRBJ2-5; d_call: TRBD2; clone_size: .; cdr3_nt: TGTGCCAGCAGCTTAGCGCGGACTAGTGCCCAAGAGACCCAGTACTTC; cdr3_aa: CASSLARTSAQETQYF
v_call: TRBV7-6; j_call: TRBJ2-6; d_call: .; clone_size: once; cdr3_nt: TGTGCCAGCAGCTCCCGATCAGGGGCTGGGGCCAACGTCCTGACTTTC; cdr3_aa: CASSSRSGAGANVLTF
v_call: TRBV2; j_call: TRBJ1-6; d_call: .; clone_size: .; cdr3_nt: TGTGCCAGCAACCCACAGACGCGGTCACCCCTCCACTTT; cdr3_aa: CASNPQTRSPLHF
v_call: TRBV4-2; j_call: TRBJ1-1; d_call: .; clone_size: .; cdr3_nt: TGTGCCAGCAGCCAAGGCGGGACGGGGGACACTGAAGCTTTCTTT; cdr3_aa: CASSQGGTGDTEAFF
v_call: TRBV2; j_call: TRBJ1-1; d_call: .; clone_size: .; cdr3_nt: TGTGCCAGCACCGAAACCATCGAGGCTGAAGCTTTCTTT; cdr3_aa: CASTETIEAEAFF
v_call: TRBV9; j_call: TRBJ2-2; d_call: TRBD2; clone_size: .; cdr3_nt: TGTGCCAGCAGCGTGACTAGCGGGGGGAACACCGGGGAGCTGTTTTTT; cdr3_aa: CASSVTSGGNTGELFF
v_call: TRBV14; j_call: TRBJ1-6; d_call: .; clone_size: .; cdr3_nt: TGTGCCAGCAGCCAAGATGGGGGACTGGGGGAGATTGGGTCACCCCTCCACTTT; cdr3_aa: CASSQDGGLGEIGSPLHF
v_call: TRBV7-2; j_call: TRBJ2-7; d_call: .; clone_size: .; cdr3_nt: TGTGCCAGCAGCTCTCGGAGGGGCCACGAGCAGTACTTC; cdr3_aa: CASSSRRGHEQYF
v_call: TRBV7-9; j_call: TRBJ2-3; d_call: .; clone_size: .; cdr3_nt: TGTGCCAGCAGCTTGGGGGACTCTACAGATACGCAGTATTTT; cdr3_aa: CASSLGDSTDTQYF
v_call: TRBV2; j_call: TRBJ2-1; d_call: TRBD1; clone_size: .; cdr3_nt: TGTGCCAGCAGGAATCCGAACAGGGGAGTAAGCAATGAGCAGTTCTTC; cdr3_aa: CASRNPNRGVSNEQFF
v_call: TRBV18; j_call: TRBJ2-3; d_call: .; clone_size: .; cdr3_nt: TGTGCCAGCTCACCTGAGGCCAGCACAGATACGCAGTATTTT; cdr3_aa: CASSPEASTDTQYF
v_call: TRBV13; j_call: TRBJ1-5; d_call: .; clone_size: .; cdr3_nt: TGTGCCAGCAGCTTAGGGGCCGGGAAGCCCCAGCATTTT; cdr3_aa: CASSLGAGKPQHF
v_call: TRBV5-1; j_call: TRBJ1-2; d_call: .; clone_size: .; cdr3_nt: TGCGCCAGCAGGGAAGACAGTCCCCCGATCTATGGCTACACCTTC; cdr3_aa: CASREDSPPIYGYTF
v_call: TRBV29-1; j_call: TRBJ2-7; d_call: .; clone_size: .; cdr3_nt: TGCAGCGTTGAGCGGACACCTGGCTCCTACGAGCAGTACTTC; cdr3_aa: CSVERTPGSYEQYF
v_call: TRBV18; j_call: TRBJ2-5; d_call: .; clone_size: .; cdr3_nt: TGTGCCAGCTCAGTCAGGGGCGGAGAGACCCAGTACTTC; cdr3_aa: CASSVRGGETQYF
v_call: TRBV6-1; j_call: TRBJ1-2; d_call: TRBD1; clone_size: .; cdr3_nt: TGTGCCAGCAGTTCCGGGACAGGGTACGACTATGGCTACACCTTC; cdr3_aa: CASSSGTGYDYGYTF
v_call: TRBV15; j_call: TRBJ2-3; d_call: TRBD2; clone_size: once; cdr3_nt: TGTGCCACCAGCAGAGATGCGGGAGAGGGGGATACGCAGTATTTT; cdr3_aa: CATSRDAGEGDTQYF
v_call: TRBV7-2; j_call: TRBJ2-1; d_call: TRBD2; clone_size: .; cdr3_nt: TGTGCCAGCAGCTTAATTCCGGGAGGGCCCCATGAGCAGTTCTTC; cdr3_aa: CASSLIPGGPHEQFF
v_call: TRBV25-1; j_call: TRBJ1-1; d_call: .; clone_size: .; cdr3_nt: TGTGCCAGCAGTGAGTGGATGAACACTGAAGCTTTCTTT; cdr3_aa: CASSEWMNTEAFF
v_call: TRBV6-1; j_call: TRBJ2-2; d_call: TRBD1; clone_size: few; cdr3_nt: TGTGCCAGCAGTCCGGGACAGGGGAACACCGGGGAGCTGTTTTTT; cdr3_aa: CASSPGQGNTGELFF
v_call: TRBV15; j_call: TRBJ2-2; d_call: .; clone_size: .; cdr3_nt: TGTGCCACCAGCAGAGATCGCAGCACCGGGGAGCTGTTTTTT; cdr3_aa: CATSRDRSTGELFF
v_call: TRBV27; j_call: TRBJ1-1; d_call: TRBD1; clone_size: .; cdr3_nt: TGTGCCAGCAGGAGGACAGGTGGGGACACTGAAGCTTTCTTT; cdr3_aa: CASRRTGGDTEAFF
v_call: TRBV7-2; j_call: TRBJ2-1; d_call: .; clone_size: .; cdr3_nt: TGTGCCAGCAGCTTAGGGGGTCCACGCAATGAGCAGTTCTTC; cdr3_aa: CASSLGGPRNEQFF
v_call: TRBV5-4; j_call: TRBJ1-4; d_call: .; clone_size: few; cdr3_nt: TGTGCCAGCAGCGGGGATACTTCAACTAATGAAAAACTGTTTTTT; cdr3_aa: CASSGDTSTNEKLFF
v_call: TRBV20-1; j_call: TRBJ2-5; d_call: .; clone_size: few; cdr3_nt: TGCAGTGCTTACGAGCGGACCCAGTACTTC; cdr3_aa: CSAYERTQYF
v_call: TRBV11-3; j_call: TRBJ1-1; d_call: .; clone_size: .; cdr3_nt: TGTGCCAGCAGCTTAGATGGCCGGGGGGGTAGCGCTGAAGCTTTCTTT; cdr3_aa: CASSLDGRGGSAEAFF
v_call: TRBV5-1; j_call: TRBJ1-1; d_call: .; clone_size: few; cdr3_nt: TGCGCCAGCAGCTTGGTTCTGGGAACTGAAGCTTTCTTT; cdr3_aa: CASSLVLGTEAFF
v_call: TRBV4-3; j_call: TRBJ1-5; d_call: .; clone_size: .; cdr3_nt: TGCGCCAGCAGCCAAGATCTTCCACTGGGCAGGGAACTTAGCAATCAGCCCCAGCATTTT; cdr3_aa: CASSQDLPLGRELSNQPQHF
v_call: TRBV5-1; j_call: TRBJ2-2; d_call: .; clone_size: .; cdr3_nt: TGCGCCAGCAGCTTGGTCACCTCCGGGGAGCTGTTTTTT; cdr3_aa: CASSLVTSGELFF
v_call: TRBV4-2; j_call: TRBJ1-5; d_call: .; clone_size: .; cdr3_nt: TGTGCCAGCAGCCAAGGGTCCGCGGGGGGCAATCAGCCCCAGCATTTT; cdr3_aa: CASSQGSAGGNQPQHF
v_call: TRBV4-3; j_call: TRBJ1-1; d_call: .; clone_size: .; cdr3_nt: TGCGCCAGCAGCCAAGACCTTGTGGCTGAAGCTTTCTTT; cdr3_aa: CASSQDLVAEAFF
v_call: TRBV5-6; j_call: TRBJ2-7; d_call: .; clone_size: .; cdr3_nt: TGTGCCAGCAGCCCCGTTGGGCGCGAGCAGTACTTC; cdr3_aa: CASSPVGREQYF
v_call: TRBV6-4; j_call: TRBJ2-2; d_call: TRBD2; clone_size: once; cdr3_nt: TGTGCCAGCAAGGTACAGCGGGGCTACACCGGGGAGCTGTTTTTT; cdr3_aa: CASKVQRGYTGELFF
v_call: TRBV27; j_call: TRBJ2-5; d_call: .; clone_size: .; cdr3_nt: TGTGCCAGCAGTTTCTATCACGACAGACAAGAGACCCAGTACTTC; cdr3_aa: CASSFYHDRQETQYF
v_call: TRBV28; j_call: TRBJ2-2; d_call: TRBD2; clone_size: .; cdr3_nt: TGTGCCAGCAGCCTGGGACTAGCGGGAGTGGGCCCCTCCGGGGAGCTGTTTTTT; cdr3_aa: CASSLGLAGVGPSGELFF
v_call: TRBV5-1; j_call: TRBJ1-3; d_call: TRBD1; clone_size: .; cdr3_nt: TGCGCCAGCAGACTAGGGACAGGGCAAGGAAACACCATATATTTT; cdr3_aa: CASRLGTGQGNTIYF
v_call: TRBV6-5; j_call: TRBJ2-5; d_call: TRBD1; clone_size: .; cdr3_nt: TGTGCCAGCAGTTCCGACAGGGTCTCAGAGACCCAGTACTTC; cdr3_aa: CASSSDRVSETQYF
v_call: TRBV2; j_call: TRBJ2-3; d_call: TRBD2; clone_size: .; cdr3_nt: TGTGCCAGCAGTGAACTCCATAGCGGGGGCGATAGCACAGATACGCAGTATTTT; cdr3_aa: CASSELHSGGDSTDTQYF
v_call: TRBV7-3; j_call: TRBJ1-1; d_call: .; clone_size: .; cdr3_nt: TGTGCCAGCAGCTTAAACGGGGTAAGAAACACTGAAGCTTTCTTT; cdr3_aa: CASSLNGVRNTEAFF
v_call: TRBV5-1; j_call: TRBJ2-5; d_call: .; clone_size: .; cdr3_nt: TGCGCCAGCAGCTTGGCTAAGGGACGTGGAGAGACCCAGTACTTC; cdr3_aa: CASSLAKGRGETQYF
v_call: TRBV28; j_call: TRBJ1-1; d_call: .; clone_size: .; cdr3_nt: TGTGCCAGCAATGCAAACACTGAAGCTTTCTTT; cdr3_aa: CASNANTEAFF
v_call: TRBV5-6; j_call: TRBJ1-2; d_call: .; clone_size: .; cdr3_nt: TGTGCCAGCAGCTTGGTCCTGGGCCAAGGGACCTTC; cdr3_aa: CASSLVLGQGTF
v_call: TRBV6-6; j_call: TRBJ1-5; d_call: .; clone_size: .; cdr3_nt: TGTGCCAGCAGTTCGCGGACAGATCAGCCCCAGCATTTT; cdr3_aa: CASSSRTDQPQHF
v_call: TRBV6-6; j_call: TRBJ1-1; d_call: TRBD1; clone_size: .; cdr3_nt: TGTGCCAGCAGGAGACAGGGAAGTGAAGCTTTCTTT; cdr3_aa: CASRRQGSEAFF
v_call: TRBV10-3; j_call: TRBJ2-5; d_call: TRBD1; clone_size: few; cdr3_nt: TGTGCCATCGGGGGGAGACAGGGGCCCCAAGAGACCCAGTACTTC; cdr3_aa: CAIGGRQGPQETQYF
v_call: TRBV10-1; j_call: TRBJ1-4; d_call: .; clone_size: .; cdr3_nt: TGCGCCAGCAGTGACTACCCGCACGGAAAAAAACTGTTTTTT; cdr3_aa: CASSDYPHGKKLFF
v_call: TRBV5-1; j_call: TRBJ2-5; d_call: .; clone_size: .; cdr3_nt: TGCGCCAGCAGCCCGTCCCCGGCGGGCCAAGAGACCCAGTACTTC; cdr3_aa: CASSPSPAGQETQYF
v_call: TRBV7-2; j_call: TRBJ2-7; d_call: TRBD2; clone_size: .; cdr3_nt: TGTGCCAGCAGCCCCGTAGCGGCGGTGGCGGGAGGCTACGAGCAGTACTTC; cdr3_aa: CASSPVAAVAGGYEQYF
v_call: TRBV28; j_call: TRBJ2-2; d_call: TRBD2; clone_size: .; cdr3_nt: TGTGCCAGCACCCGGGGGACTAGCATCACCGGGGAGCTGTTTTTT; cdr3_aa: CASTRGTSITGELFF
v_call: TRBV25-1; j_call: TRBJ2-2; d_call: .; clone_size: .; cdr3_nt: TGTGCCAGCAGTGAAAGCCCGTTTACCGGGGAGCTGTTTTTT; cdr3_aa: CASSESPFTGELFF
v_call: TRBV13; j_call: TRBJ2-3; d_call: .; clone_size: .; cdr3_nt: TGTGCCAGCAGCTCGGGACTAGATACGCAGTATTTT; cdr3_aa: CASSSGLDTQYF